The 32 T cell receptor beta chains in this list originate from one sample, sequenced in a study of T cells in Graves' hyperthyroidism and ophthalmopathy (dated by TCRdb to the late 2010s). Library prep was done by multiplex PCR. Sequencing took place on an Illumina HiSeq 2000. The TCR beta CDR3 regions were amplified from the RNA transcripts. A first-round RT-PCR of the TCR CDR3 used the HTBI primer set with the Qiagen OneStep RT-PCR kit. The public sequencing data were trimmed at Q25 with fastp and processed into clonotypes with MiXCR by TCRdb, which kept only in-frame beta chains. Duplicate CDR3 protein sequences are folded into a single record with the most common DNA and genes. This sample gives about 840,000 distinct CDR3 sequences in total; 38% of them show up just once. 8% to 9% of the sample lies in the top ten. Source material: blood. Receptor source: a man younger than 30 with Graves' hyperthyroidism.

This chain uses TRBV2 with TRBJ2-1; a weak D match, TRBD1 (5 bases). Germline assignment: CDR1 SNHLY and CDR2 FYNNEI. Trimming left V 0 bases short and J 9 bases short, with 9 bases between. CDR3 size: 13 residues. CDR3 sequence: CASSEAGATEQFF. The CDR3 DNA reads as TGTGCCAGCAGTGAAGCAGGGGCGACTGAGCAGTTCTTC.

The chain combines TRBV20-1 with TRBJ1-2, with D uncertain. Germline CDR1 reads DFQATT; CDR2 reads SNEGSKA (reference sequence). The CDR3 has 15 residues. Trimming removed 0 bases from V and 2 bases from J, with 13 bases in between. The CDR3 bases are TGCAGTGCTAGAGATCCTTCGGGGTGGAACTATGGCTACACCTTC. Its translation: CSARDPSGWNYGYTF.

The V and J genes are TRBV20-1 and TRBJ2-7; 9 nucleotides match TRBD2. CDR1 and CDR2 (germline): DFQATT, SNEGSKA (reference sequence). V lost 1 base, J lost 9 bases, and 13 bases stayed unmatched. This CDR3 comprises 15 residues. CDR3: CSARAPGLAGNAQYF. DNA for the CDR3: TGCAGTGCTAGAGCCCCGGGACTAGCAGGCAACGCGCAGTACTTC.

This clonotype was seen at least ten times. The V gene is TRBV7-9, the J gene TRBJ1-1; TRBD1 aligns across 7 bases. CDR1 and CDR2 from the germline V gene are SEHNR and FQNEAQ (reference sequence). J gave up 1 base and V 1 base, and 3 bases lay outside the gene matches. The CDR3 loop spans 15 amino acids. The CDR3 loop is CASSLEGTANTEAFF. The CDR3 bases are TGTGCCAGCAGCTTAGAAGGGACAGCGAACACTGAAGCTTTCTTT.

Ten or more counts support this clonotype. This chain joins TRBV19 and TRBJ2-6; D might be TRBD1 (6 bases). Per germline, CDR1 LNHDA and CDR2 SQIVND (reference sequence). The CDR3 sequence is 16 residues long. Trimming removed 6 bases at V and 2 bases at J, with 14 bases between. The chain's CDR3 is CASSPVQGTGANVLTF. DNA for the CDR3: TGTGCCAGTAGCCCGGTGCAGGGGACTGGGGCCAACGTCCTGACTTTC.

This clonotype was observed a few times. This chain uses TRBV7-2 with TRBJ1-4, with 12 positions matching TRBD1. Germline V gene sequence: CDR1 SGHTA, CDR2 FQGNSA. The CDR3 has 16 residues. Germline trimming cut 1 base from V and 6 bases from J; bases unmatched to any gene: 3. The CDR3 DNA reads TGTGCCAGCAGCTTAGGGGGACAGGGGGCAGATGAAAAACTGTTTTTT. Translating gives CASSLGGQGADEKLFF.

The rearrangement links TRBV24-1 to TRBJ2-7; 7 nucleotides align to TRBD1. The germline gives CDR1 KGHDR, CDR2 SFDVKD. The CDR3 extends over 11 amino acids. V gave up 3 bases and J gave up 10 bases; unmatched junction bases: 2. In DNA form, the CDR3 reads TGTGCCACCAGTGATCAGGGGGTTCAGTACTTC. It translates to CATSDQGVQYF.

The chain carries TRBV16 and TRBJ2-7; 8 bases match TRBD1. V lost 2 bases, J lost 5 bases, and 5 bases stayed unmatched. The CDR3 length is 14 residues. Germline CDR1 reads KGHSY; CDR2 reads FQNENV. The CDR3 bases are TGTGCCAGCAGCCAACTTCAGGGGGCCCACGAGCAGTACTTC. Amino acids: CASSQLQGAHEQYF.

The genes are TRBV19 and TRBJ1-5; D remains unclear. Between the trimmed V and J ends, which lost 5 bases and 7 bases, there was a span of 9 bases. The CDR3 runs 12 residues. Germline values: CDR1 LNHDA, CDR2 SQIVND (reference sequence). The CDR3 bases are TGTGCCAGTAGTCAAACCCCCCAGCCCCAGCATTTT. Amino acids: CASSQTPQPQHF. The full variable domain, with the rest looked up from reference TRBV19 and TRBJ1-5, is DGGITQSPKYLFRKEGQNVTLSCEQNLNHDAMYWYRQDPGQGLRLIYYSQIVNDFQKGDIAEGYSVSREKKESFPLTVTSAQKNPTAFYLCASSQTPQPQHFGDGTRLSIL.

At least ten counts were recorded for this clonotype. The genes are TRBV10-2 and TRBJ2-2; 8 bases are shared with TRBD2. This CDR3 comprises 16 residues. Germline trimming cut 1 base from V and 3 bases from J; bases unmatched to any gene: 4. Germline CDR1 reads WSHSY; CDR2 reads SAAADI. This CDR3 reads CASSEYATSDTGELFF. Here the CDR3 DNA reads TGCGCCAGCAGTGAGTACGCGACTAGCGACACCGGGGAGCTGTTTTTT.

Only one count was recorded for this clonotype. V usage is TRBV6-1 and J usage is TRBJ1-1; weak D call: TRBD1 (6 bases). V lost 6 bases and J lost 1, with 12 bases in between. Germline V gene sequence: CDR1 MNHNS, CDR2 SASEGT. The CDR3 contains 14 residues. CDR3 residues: CASRMGAGNTEAFF. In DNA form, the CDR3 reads TGTGCCAGCAGGATGGGGGCAGGGAACACTGAAGCTTTCTTT.

Written as DNA, the CDR3 is TGTGCCAGCAGCTCGGTTCGTGGAGGGGCCGGGGAGCTGTTTTTT. It specifies CASSSVRGGAGELFF. The chain uses TRBV11-2 and TRBJ2-2; tentatively, D is TRBD2 (6 bases). The CDR3 length is 15 residues. The germline gives CDR1 SGHAT, CDR2 FQNNGV. V lost 4 bases and J 6 bases, leaving 15 bases between the germline ends.

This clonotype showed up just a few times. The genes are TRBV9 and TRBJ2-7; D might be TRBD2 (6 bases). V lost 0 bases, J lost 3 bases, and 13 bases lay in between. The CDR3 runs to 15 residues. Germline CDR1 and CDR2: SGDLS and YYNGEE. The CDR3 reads CASSVGGDGGYEQYF. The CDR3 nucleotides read TGTGCCAGCAGCGTAGGGGGGGACGGGGGCTACGAGCAGTACTTC.

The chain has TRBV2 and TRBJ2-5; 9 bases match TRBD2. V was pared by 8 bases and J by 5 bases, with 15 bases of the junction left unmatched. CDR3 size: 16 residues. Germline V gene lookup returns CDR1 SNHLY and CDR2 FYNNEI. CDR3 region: CASEGTSIGLLETQYF. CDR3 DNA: TGTGCCAGCGAGGGGACTAGCATTGGGTTGCTGGAGACCCAGTACTTC.

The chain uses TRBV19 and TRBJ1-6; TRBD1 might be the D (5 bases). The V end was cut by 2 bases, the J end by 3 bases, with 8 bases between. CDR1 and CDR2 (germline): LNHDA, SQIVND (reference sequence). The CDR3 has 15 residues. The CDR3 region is CASSIIRDYNSPLHF. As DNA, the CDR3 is TGTGCCAGTAGTATAATCAGGGACTATAATTCACCCCTCCACTTT.

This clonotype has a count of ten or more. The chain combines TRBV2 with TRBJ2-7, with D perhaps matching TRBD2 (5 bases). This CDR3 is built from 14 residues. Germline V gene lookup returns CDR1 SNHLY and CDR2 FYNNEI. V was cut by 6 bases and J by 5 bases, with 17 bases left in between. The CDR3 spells CASRGDGGQNEQYF. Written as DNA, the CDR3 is TGTGCCAGCAGGGGAGATGGCGGTCAGAACGAGCAGTACTTC.

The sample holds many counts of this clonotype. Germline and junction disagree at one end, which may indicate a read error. The DNA for the CDR3 is TGTGCCAGCACCGAGGGGGCAACGAATGAAAAACTGTTTTTT. Protein product: CASTEGATNEKLFF. V gene TRBV2 combines with J gene TRBJ1-4; 7 nucleotides agree with TRBD1. Germline V lookup: CDR1 SNHLY, CDR2 FYNNEI. The CDR3 is 14 amino acids.

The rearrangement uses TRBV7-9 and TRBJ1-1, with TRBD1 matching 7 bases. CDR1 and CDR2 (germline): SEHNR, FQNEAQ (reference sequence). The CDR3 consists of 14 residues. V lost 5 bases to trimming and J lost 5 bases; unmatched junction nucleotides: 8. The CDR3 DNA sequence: TGTGCCAGCAGCCCACAGGGGAGCTCGACTGAAGCTTTCTTT. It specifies CASSPQGSSTEAFF.

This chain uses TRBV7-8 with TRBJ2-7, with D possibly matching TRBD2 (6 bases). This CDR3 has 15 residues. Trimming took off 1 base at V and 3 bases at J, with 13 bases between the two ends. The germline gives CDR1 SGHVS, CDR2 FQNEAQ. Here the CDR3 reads CASSLDPGDNYEQYF. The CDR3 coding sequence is TGTGCCAGCAGCTTAGACCCGGGAGACAACTACGAGCAGTACTTC.

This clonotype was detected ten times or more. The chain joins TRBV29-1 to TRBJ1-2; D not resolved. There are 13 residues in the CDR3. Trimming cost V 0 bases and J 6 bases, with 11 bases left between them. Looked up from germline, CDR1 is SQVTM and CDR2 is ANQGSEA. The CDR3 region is CSVEDTHPHGYTF. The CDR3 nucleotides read TGCAGCGTTGAAGATACCCATCCCCATGGCTACACCTTC.

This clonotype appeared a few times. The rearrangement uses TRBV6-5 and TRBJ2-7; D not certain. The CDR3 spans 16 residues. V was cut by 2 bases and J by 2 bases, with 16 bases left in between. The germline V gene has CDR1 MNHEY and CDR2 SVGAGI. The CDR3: CASSYTDPTTAYEQYF. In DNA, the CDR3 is TGTGCCAGCAGTTACACGGATCCGACAACGGCCTACGAGCAGTACTTC.

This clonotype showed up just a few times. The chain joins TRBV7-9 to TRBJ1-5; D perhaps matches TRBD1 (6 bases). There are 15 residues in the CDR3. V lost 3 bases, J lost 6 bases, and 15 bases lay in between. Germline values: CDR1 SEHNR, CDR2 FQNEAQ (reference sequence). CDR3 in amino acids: CASSFEGQGFQPQHF. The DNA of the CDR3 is TGTGCCAGCAGCTTTGAAGGGCAGGGGTTTCAGCCCCAGCATTTT.

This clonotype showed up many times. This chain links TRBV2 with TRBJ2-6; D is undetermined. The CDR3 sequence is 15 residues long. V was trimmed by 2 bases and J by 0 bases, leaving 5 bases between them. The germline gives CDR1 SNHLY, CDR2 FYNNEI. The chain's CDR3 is CASSESNSGANVLTF. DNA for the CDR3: TGTGCCAGCAGTGAATCAAACTCTGGGGCCAACGTCCTGACTTTC.

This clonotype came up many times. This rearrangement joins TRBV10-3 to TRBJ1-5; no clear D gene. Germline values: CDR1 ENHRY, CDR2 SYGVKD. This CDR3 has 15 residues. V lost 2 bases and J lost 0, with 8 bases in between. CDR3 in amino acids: CAISEGGLSNQPQHF. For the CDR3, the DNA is TGTGCCATCAGTGAGGGAGGGCTTAGCAATCAGCCCCAGCATTTT.

CDR3: CASSSSGLAGHEQYF. DNA of the CDR3: TGTGCCAGCAGCTCATCTGGACTAGCGGGCCACGAGCAGTACTTC. V gene TRBV7-8 combines with J gene TRBJ2-7; 11 nucleotides line up with TRBD2. CDR3 length: 15 amino acids. CDR1 SGHVS and CDR2 FQNEAQ come from the germline V gene. The trim removed 4 bases at V and 5 bases at J, leaving 7 bases unmatched.

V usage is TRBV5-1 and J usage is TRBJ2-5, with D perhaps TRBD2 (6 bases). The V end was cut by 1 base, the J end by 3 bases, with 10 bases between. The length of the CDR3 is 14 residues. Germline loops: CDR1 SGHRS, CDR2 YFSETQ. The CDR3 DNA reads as TGCGCCAGCAGCTTGAGTGGACTAAAAGAGACCCAGTACTTC. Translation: CASSLSGLKETQYF.

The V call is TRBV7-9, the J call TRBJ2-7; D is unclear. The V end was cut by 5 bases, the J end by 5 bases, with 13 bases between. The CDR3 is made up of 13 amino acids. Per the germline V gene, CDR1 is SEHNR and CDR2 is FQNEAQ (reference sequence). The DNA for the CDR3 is TGTGCCAGCAGCGCACCCCCGGGCGACGAGCAGTACTTC. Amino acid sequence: CASSAPPGDEQYF.

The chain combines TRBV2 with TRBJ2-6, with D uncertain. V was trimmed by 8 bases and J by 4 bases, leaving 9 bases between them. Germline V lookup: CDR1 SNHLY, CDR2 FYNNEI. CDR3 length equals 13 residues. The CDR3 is CASEVFGANVLTF. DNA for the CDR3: TGTGCCAGCGAGGTGTTCGGGGCCAACGTCCTGACTTTC.

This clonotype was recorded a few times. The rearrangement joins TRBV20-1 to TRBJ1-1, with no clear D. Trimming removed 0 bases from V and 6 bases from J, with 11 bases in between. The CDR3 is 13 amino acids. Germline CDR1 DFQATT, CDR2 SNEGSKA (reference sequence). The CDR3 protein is CSARETLRAEAFF. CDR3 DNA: TGCAGTGCTAGAGAGACCCTCCGGGCTGAAGCTTTCTTT.

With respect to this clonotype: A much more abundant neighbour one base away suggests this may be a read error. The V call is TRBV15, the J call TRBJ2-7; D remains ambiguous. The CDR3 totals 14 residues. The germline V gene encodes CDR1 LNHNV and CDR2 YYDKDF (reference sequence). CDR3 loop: CATSEGVFSHEQYF. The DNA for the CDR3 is TGTGCCACCAGCGAAGGTGTATTCTCCCACGAGCAGTACTTC.

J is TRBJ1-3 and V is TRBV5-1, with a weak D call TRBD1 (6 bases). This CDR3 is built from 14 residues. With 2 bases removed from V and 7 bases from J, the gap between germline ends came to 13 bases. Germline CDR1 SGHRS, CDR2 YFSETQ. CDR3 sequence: CASSFGTGANTIYF. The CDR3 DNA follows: TGCGCCAGCAGCTTCGGCACGGGGGCGAACACCATATATTTT.

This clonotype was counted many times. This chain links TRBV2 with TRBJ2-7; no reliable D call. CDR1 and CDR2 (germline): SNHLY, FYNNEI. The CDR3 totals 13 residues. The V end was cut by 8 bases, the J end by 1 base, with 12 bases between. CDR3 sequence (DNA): TGTGCCAGCTATGAAGGCAGTTCCTACGAGCAGTACTTC. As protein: CASYEGSSYEQYF.